Below, 4 T cell receptor beta chains from the same sample are listed, as sequenced in a study of spatial heterogeneity in lung cancer. Time point: sample taken at primary tumor resection. TCRdb ran MiXCR on the 5' RACE reads and lists one entry per CDR3 protein. Of 20,000 or so distinct CDR3 sequences listed, 3% to 3.5% were seen once; the top ten hold under 30%. This material consisted of PBMCs, taken at surgery. The source is a female donor with early-stage non-small cell lung cancer.

This clonotype was recorded many times. V gene TRBV10-1 combines with J gene TRBJ2-7; possibly TRBD1 for D (5 bases). V shed 3 bases and J shed 3 bases, with 12 bases lying between them. Germline loops: CDR1 WNHNN, CDR2 SYGVQD (reference sequence). The CDR3 runs 14 residues. CDR3 sequence: CASSDHRSYYEQYF. CDR3 nucleotides: TGCGCCAGCAGTGATCACAGGTCGTACTACGAGCAGTACTTC.

The table lists this clonotype with a count of one. The rearrangement links TRBV5-6 to TRBJ2-7; D gene ambiguous. Germline CDR1 SGHDT, CDR2 YYEEEE. The CDR3 length is 15 residues. Trimming took off 2 bases at V and 0 bases at J, with 12 bases between the two ends. This CDR3 reads CASSFGRKSSYEQYF. The CDR3 DNA sequence: TGTGCCAGCAGCTTTGGAAGGAAGAGCTCCTACGAGCAGTACTTC.

This clonotype was seen repeatedly, ten times or more. The chain employs TRBV9 and TRBJ2-1; the match to TRBD2 covers 12 bases. The CDR3 is 16 amino acids. Trimming cost V 0 bases and J 7 bases; bases outside gene matches: 5. Per germline, CDR1 SGDLS and CDR2 YYNGEE. CDR3 residues: CASSVATSGSSNEQFF. The CDR3, as DNA: TGTGCCAGCAGCGTAGCGACTAGCGGGAGTTCGAATGAGCAGTTCTTC.

The sample holds many counts of this clonotype. This chain connects TRBV28 to TRBJ2-7; 8 nucleotides match TRBD1. The CDR3 has 14 residues. V was clipped by 3 bases and J by 2 bases; unmatched bases: 3. Germline assignment: CDR1 MDHEN and CDR2 SYDVKM. CDR3 DNA sequence: TGTGCCAGCAGTTTGGAACAGGGGGCCTACGAGCAGTACTTC. Its protein is CASSLEQGAYEQYF.